The subject of this entry is one T cell receptor (beta chain). Its specificity is unknown. Germline CDR1 reads MDHEN; CDR2 reads SYDVKM. This CDR3 is 14 amino acids long. Unmatched junction bases numbered 7, after V lost 5 bases and J lost 5 bases. This sample was taken from a study of a mutant IDH1 vaccine in newly diagnosed glioma. Overall study: Treated patients were around 60% male, approximately 40% female, mean age roughly 40 years.

TCRdb's copy holds only in-frame clones and misses some; the assay was immunoSEQ multiplex PCR. The sample includes about 98,000 clones, approximately 90% of them seen just once. Study-level points and caveats: Detectable vaccine-induced immune responses arose in around 93% of patients.

Time point here: baseline, week 1 (first vaccination visit). Specified treatment: pre-vaccination baseline after standard-of-care therapy. The input for sequencing was PBMCs, taken from a glioma patient treated with radiotherapy, temozolomide or both. This chain uses TRBV28 with TRBJ1-2; TRBD1 matches 8 bases. This clonotype was sampled from a woman between 45 and 60 years old with glioma. The CDR3 sequence is CASSTSGGEYGYTF. For the CDR3, the DNA is TGTGCCAGCAGTACCTCAGGGGGCGAATATGGCTACACCTTC.